This TCR beta chain was identified in a study of T cells in Graves' hyperthyroidism and ophthalmopathy. The TCR beta CDR3 regions underwent amplification using RNA transcripts as the source. When the TCR CDR3 underwent first-round RT-PCR, the HTBI primer set was used. One entry per CDR3 protein, called by TCRdb with MiXCR from the multiplex PCR reads. Of 400,000 or so distinct CDR3 sequences listed, over 12% are singletons. The receptor was derived from a man aged 45 to 65 with Graves' ophthalmopathy. Sequencing input: blood.

DNA of the CDR3: TGTGCCTGGATTGGAGTAGCGGGAGGGAGTGGGAACACCGGGGAGCTGTTTTTT. Translation: CAWIGVAGGSGNTGELFF. The chain joins TRBV30 to TRBJ2-2, with 11 positions matching TRBD2. After removal of 4 bases from V and 1 base from J, the junction contained 11 bases not matched to a gene. Germline CDR1 reads GTSNPN; CDR2 reads SVGIG (reference sequence). This CDR3 has 18 amino acids. Full variable domain (rest looked up from reference TRBV30 and TRBJ2-2): SQTIHQWPATLVQPVGSPLSLECTVEGTSNPNLYWYRQAAGRGLQLLFYSVGIGQISSEVPQNLSASRPQDRQFILSSKKLLLSDSGFYLCAWIGVAGGSGNTGELFFGEGSRLTVL.